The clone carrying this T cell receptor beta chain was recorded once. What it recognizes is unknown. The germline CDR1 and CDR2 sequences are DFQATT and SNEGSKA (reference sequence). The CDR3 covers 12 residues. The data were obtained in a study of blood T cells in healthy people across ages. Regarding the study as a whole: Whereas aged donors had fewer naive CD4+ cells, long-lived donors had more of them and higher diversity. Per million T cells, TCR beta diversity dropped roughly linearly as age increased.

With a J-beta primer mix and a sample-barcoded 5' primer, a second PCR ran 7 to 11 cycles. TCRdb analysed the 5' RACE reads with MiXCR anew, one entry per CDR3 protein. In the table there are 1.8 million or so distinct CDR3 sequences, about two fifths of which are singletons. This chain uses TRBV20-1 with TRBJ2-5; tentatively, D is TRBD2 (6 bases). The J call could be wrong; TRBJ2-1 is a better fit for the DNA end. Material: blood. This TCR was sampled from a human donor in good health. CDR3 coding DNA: TGCGGGGCGGGGACTGTTCAAGAGACCCAGTTCTTC. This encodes CGAGTVQETQFF.